This entry concerns a single T cell receptor beta chain. The antigen remains unidentified. Primed by a sample-barcoded 5' primer and a J-beta primer mix, a second PCR proceeded for about 7 to 11 cycles. Unique molecular identifiers of 12 random nucleotides labeled each cDNA. TCRdb re-derived calls from the 5' RACE reads in MiXCR, one entry per CDR3 protein. This sample has approximately 820,000 distinct CDR3 sequences, with roughly 44% found just once. This entry belongs to a study of blood T cells in healthy people across ages. Study outcomes and limitations: In long-lived donors, naive CD4+ cell counts and diversity exceeded those of aged donors. Measured against age, TCR beta diversity per million T cells decreased in a roughly linear manner. Diversity figures derived from one million T cells were judged to underestimate the true value.

Germline trimming cut 3 bases from V and 11 bases from J; bases unmatched to any gene: 18. CDR3 length: 16 residues. Germline CDR1 MGHRA, CDR2 YSYEKL. Specimen: blood. This TCR was recovered from a man aged 55 to 70 in good health. This chain links TRBV4-1 with TRBJ2-5, with 7 positions matching TRBD1. The CDR3 bases are TGCGCCAGCAGCCATGAACAGGGGCTCTCCTACAATGAGCAGTACTTC. Residues: CASSHEQGLSYNEQYF.